This T cell receptor (beta chain) is from a study of OX40 agonist ivuxolimab in advanced cancers. The overall study: All patients had ivuxolimab intravenously every 2 weeks at 0.01 to 10 mg/kg. Study-level results: On average, a greater number of expanded clones characterised CD8+ T cells relative to CD4+.

This clone has only one observation. Its target is unknown. Data came from immunoSEQ multiplex PCR; TCRdb stores just in-frame clones and leaves some out. The data hold fewer than 85,000 clones, with 85% to 90% observed a single time. Autoimmune disease history or systemic immunosuppression led to patient exclusion. This TCR was sampled from an adult with an advanced solid tumor such as melanoma, head and neck, liver or kidney cancer. Specimen: CD4+ or CD8+ T cells sorted from blood, collected in a trial of the OX40 agonist ivuxolimab.

The CDR3 reads CASSIRLAGGHNEQFF. The CDR3 nucleotides are TGTGCCAGTAGTATCCGGCTAGCGGGAGGCCACAATGAGCAGTTCTTC. The chain combines TRBV19 with TRBJ2-1; 11 bases line up with TRBD2. With 3 bases clipped from V and 5 bases from J, the junction kept 6 bases outside the gene matches. CDR1 and CDR2 from the germline V gene are LNHDA and SQIVND (reference sequence). CDR3 size: 16 residues. Drawing the rest from reference TRBV19 and TRBJ2-1, the complete variable domain is DGGITQSPKYLFRKEGQNVTLSCEQNLNHDAMYWYRQDPGQGLRLIYYSQIVNDFQKGDIAEGYSVSREKKESFPLTVTSAQKNPTAFYLCASSIRLAGGHNEQFFGPGTRLTVL.